Sequencing of this T cell receptor (beta chain) was carried out in a study of graft-versus-host responses after intestinal transplantation. Method: immunoSEQ multiplex PCR; TCRdb's copy keeps in-frame clones and lacks some. The data contain around 13,000 clones, approximately 93% of them singletons. This CDR3 has 13 amino acids. From germline, CDR1 is MNHEY and CDR2 SMNVEV (reference sequence). This receptor was identified in a human patient who received an intestinal transplant, so some T cells may come from the graft donor. Sequencing used PBMCs, obtained roughly 930 days after intestinal transplantation. This chain connects TRBV27 to TRBJ2-5; D possibly uses TRBD1 or TRBD2 (5 bases each). Gene TRBJ2-7 matches the end of the DNA better, so the J call may be wrong. CDR3 sequence: CASSPRGLYEQYF. The CDR3 DNA reads as TGTGCCAGCAGTCCCCGGGGCCTCTACGAGCAGTACTTC.